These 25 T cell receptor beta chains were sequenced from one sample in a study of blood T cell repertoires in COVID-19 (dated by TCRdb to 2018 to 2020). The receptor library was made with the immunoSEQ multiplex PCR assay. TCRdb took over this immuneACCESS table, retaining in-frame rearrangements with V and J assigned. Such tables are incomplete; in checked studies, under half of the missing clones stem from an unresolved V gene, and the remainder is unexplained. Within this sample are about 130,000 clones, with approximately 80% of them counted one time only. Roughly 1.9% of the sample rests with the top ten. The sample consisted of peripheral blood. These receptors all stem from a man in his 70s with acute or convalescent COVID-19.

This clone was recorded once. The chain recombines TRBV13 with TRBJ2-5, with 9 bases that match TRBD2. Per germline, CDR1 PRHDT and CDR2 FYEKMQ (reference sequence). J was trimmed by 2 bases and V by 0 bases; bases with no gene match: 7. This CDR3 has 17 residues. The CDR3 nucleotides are TGTGCCAGCAGCTTAGGGCTGGCGGGGGGGAGGCAAGAGACCCAGTACTTC. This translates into CASSLGLAGGRQETQYF.

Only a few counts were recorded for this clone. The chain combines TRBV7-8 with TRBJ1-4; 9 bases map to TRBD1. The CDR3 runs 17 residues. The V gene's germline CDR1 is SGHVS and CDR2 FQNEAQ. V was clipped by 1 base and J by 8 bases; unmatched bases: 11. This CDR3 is CASSLGLVTGGYEKLFF. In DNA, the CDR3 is TGTGCCAGCAGCTTAGGGTTAGTCACAGGGGGCTACGAAAAACTGTTTTTT.

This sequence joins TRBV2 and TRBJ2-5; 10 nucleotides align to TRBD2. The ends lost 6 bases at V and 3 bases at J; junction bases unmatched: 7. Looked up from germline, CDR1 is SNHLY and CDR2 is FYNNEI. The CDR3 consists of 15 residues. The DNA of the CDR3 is TGTGCCAGCAGGGGCCGGACTAGCGGCGAAGAGACCCAGTACTTC. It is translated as CASRGRTSGEETQYF.

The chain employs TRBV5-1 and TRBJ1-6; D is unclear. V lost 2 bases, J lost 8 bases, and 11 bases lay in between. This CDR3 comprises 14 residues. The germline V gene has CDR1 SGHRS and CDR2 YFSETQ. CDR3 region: CASSLRGSDSPLHF. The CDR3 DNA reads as TGCGCCAGCAGCTTACGTGGGAGTGATTCACCCCTCCACTTT.

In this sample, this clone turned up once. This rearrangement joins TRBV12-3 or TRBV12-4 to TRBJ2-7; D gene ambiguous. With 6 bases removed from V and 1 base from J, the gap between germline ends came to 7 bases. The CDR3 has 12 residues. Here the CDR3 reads CASRRASYEQYF. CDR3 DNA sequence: TGTGCCAGCAGGCGCGCTTCCTACGAGCAGTACTTC.

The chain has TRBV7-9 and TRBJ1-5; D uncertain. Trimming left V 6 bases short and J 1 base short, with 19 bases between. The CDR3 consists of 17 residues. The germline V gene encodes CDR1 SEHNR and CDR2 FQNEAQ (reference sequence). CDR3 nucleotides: TGTGCCAGCAGACAGAGCCCTTATAAGTTAAGCAATCAGCCCCAGCATTTT. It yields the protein CASRQSPYKLSNQPQHF.

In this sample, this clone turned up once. Here the CDR3 DNA reads TGTGCCAGCAGCGTAGGTTCTAGCGGGGGGCTCCCGCAGTATTTT. Its translation is CASSVGSSGGLPQYF. The rearrangement links TRBV9 to TRBJ2-3, with TRBD2 identical over 11 bases. The CDR3 sequence is 15 residues long. Germline CDR1 reads SGDLS; CDR2 reads YYNGEE. Trimming took 0 bases from V and 10 from J; bases not matched to a gene: 7.

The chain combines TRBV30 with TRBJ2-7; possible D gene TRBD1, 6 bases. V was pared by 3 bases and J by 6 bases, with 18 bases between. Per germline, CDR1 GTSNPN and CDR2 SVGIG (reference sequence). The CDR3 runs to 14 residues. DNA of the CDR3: TGTGCCTGGAGGGGTAATGCCGCAGGGGCCGAGCAGTACTTC. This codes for CAWRGNAAGAEQYF. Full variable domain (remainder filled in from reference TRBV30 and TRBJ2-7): SQTIHQWPATLVQPVGSPLSLECTVEGTSNPNLYWYRQAAGRGLQLLFYSVGIGQISSEVPQNLSASRPQDRQFILSSKKLLLSDSGFYLCAWRGNAAGAEQYFGPGTRLTVT.

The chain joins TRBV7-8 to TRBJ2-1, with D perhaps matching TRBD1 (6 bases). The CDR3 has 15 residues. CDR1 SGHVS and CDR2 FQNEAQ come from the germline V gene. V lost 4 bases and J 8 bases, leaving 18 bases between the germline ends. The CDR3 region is CASSSVEGVWDEQFF. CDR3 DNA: TGTGCCAGCAGCTCGGTTGAGGGGGTTTGGGATGAGCAGTTCTTC.

The CDR3 sequence is CASSQDYGRPWEQYF. The CDR3 nucleotides are TGCGCCAGCAGCCAAGATTACGGGAGGCCGTGGGAGCAGTACTTC. The rearrangement links TRBV4-1 to TRBJ2-7; 7 bases agree with TRBD2. CDR1 is MGHRA, CDR2 YSYEKL, per germline. The CDR3 is made up of 15 amino acids. V was pared by 0 bases and J by 7 bases, with 9 bases of the junction left unmatched.

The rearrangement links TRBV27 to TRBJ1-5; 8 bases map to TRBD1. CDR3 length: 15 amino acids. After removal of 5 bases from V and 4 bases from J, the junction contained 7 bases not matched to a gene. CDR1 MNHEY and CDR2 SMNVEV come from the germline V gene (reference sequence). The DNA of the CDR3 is TGTGCCAGCAGTGCTACAGGGGGTGGGAATCAGCCCCAGCATTTT. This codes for CASSATGGGNQPQHF.

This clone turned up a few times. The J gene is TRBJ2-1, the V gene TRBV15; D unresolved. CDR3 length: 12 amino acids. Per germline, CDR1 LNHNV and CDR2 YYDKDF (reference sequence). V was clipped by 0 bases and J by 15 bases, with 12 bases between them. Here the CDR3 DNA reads TGTGCCACCAGCAGAGATGAGGATCCGCGGTTCTTC. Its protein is CATSRDEDPRFF.

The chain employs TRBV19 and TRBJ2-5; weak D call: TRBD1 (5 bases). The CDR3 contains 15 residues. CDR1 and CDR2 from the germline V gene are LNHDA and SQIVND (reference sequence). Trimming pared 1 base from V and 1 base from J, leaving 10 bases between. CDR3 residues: CASSIAGNTQETQYF. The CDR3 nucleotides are TGTGCCAGTAGTATAGCAGGGAACACCCAAGAGACCCAGTACTTC.

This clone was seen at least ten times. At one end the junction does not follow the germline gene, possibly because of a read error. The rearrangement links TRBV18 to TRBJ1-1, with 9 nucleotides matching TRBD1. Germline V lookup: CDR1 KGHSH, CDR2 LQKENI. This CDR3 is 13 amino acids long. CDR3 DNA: TGTGCCAGCTCCCCACAGGGGGCCACTGAAGCTTTCTTT. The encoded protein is CASSPQGATEAFF. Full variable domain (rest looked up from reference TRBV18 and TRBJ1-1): NAGVMQNPRHLVRRRGQEARLRCSPMKGHSHVYWYRQLPEEGLKFMVYLQKENIIDESGMPKERFSAEFPKEGPSILRIQQVVRGDSAAYFCASSPQGATEAFFGQGTRLTVV.

In nucleotides, the CDR3 is TGTGCCAGCAGTTTCGACAGGGGTTACGAGCAGTACTTC. This translates into CASSFDRGYEQYF. The genes are TRBV27 and TRBJ2-7; the match to TRBD1 covers 8 bases. V dropped 3 bases and J dropped 4; count of bases not matched to a gene: 2. Germline-derived CDR1 and CDR2 are MNHEY and SMNVEV (reference sequence). The CDR3 has 13 amino acids.

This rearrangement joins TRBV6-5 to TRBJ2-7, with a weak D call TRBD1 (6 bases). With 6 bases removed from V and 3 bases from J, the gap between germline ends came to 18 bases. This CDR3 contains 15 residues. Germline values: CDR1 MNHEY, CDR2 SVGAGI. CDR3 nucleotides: TGTGCCAGCAGCTACACTCCGGGACATTTCTACGAGCAGTACTTC. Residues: CASSYTPGHFYEQYF.

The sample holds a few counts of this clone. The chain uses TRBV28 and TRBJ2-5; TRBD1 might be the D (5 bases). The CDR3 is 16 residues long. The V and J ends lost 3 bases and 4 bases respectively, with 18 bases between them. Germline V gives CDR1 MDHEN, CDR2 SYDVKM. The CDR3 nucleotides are TGTGCCAGCAGTTTTTTAGGCAGGGCTGTGGGAGAGACCCAGTACTTC. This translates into CASSFLGRAVGETQYF.

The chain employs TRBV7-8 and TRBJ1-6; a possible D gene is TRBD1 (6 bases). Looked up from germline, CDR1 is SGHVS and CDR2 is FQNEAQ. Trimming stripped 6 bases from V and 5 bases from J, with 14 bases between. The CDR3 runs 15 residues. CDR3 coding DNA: TGTGCCAGCAGGGGCGGCAGGGGTAATAATTCACCCCTCCACTTT. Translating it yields CASRGGRGNNSPLHF.

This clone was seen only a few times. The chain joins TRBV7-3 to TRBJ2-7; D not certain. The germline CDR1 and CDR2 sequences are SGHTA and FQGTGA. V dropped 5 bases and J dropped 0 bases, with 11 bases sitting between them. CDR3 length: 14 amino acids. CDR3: CASSRTAGSYEQYF. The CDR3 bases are TGTGCCAGCAGCCGAACCGCCGGCTCCTACGAGCAGTACTTC.

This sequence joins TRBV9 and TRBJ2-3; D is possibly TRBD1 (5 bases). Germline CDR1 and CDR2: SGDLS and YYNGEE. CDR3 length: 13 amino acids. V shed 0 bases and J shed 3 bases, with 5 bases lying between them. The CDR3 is CASSVGQTDTQYF. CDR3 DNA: TGTGCCAGCAGCGTAGGACAGACAGATACGCAGTATTTT.

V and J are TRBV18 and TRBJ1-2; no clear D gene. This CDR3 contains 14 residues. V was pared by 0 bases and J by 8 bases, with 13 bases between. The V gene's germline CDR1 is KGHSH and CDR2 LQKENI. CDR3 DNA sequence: TGTGCCAGCTCACCACCGAATAACAGTCCGGGCTACACCTTC. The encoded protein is CASSPPNNSPGYTF.

The CDR3 is CATSRYKTGADYGYTF. The CDR3 DNA reads TGTGCCACCAGCAGATATAAAACAGGGGCGGACTATGGCTACACCTTC. V and J are TRBV15 and TRBJ1-2; 7 bases fit TRBD1. The germline V gene has CDR1 LNHNV and CDR2 YYDKDF (reference sequence). J lost 3 bases, V lost 2 bases, and 9 bases had no gene match. The CDR3 is made up of 16 amino acids.

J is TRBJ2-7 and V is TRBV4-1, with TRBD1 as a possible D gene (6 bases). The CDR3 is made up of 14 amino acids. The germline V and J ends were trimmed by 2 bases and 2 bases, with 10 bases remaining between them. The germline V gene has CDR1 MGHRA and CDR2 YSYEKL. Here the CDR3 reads CASSQTQGPYEQYF. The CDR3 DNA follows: TGCGCCAGCAGCCAAACACAGGGTCCCTACGAGCAGTACTTC.

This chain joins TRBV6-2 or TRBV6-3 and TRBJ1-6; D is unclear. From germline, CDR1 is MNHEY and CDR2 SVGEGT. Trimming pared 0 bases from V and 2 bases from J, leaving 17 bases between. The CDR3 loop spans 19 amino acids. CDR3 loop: CASSYSPWKESTYNSPLHF. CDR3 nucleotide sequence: TGTGCCAGCAGTTACTCCCCATGGAAGGAGAGTACCTATAATTCACCCCTCCACTTT.

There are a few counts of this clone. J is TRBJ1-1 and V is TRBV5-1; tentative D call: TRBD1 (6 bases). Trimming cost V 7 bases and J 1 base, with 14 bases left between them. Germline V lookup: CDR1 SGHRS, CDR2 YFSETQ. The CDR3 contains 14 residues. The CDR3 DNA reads TGCGCCAGCCATTCGAGGGGGACGAACACTGAAGCTTTCTTT. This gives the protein CASHSRGTNTEAFF.